Listed here are 3 T cell receptor beta chains from one sample, sequenced in a study of OX40 agonist ivuxolimab in advanced cancers. Measured with immunoSEQ multiplex PCR; TCRdb has only the in-frame clones, and not every one. The table has some 83,000 clones, about 89% seen once. This specimen was CD4+ or CD8+ T cells sorted from blood, taken in a trial of the OX40 agonist ivuxolimab. The receptors derive from an adult with an advanced solid tumor such as melanoma, head and neck, liver or kidney cancer.

The rearrangement joins TRBV19 to TRBJ1-1; D unclear. Germline-derived CDR1 and CDR2 are LNHDA and SQIVND (reference sequence). Trimming stripped 2 bases from V and 5 bases from J, with 9 bases between. The CDR3 totals 13 residues. The CDR3 nucleotides are TGTGCCAGTAGTATACTGCTGGCGACTGAAGCTTTCTTT. Encoded protein: CASSILLATEAFF.

This rearrangement joins TRBV7-6 to TRBJ2-5, with D unresolved. The CDR3 has 13 amino acids. In germline, CDR1 is SGHVS, CDR2 FNYEAQ. Trimming left V 1 base short and J 0 bases short, with 3 bases between. CDR3 nucleotide sequence: TGTGCCAGCAGCTTAGGGTACCAAGAGACCCAGTACTTC. Its translation: CASSLGYQETQYF.

This clone was seen a few times. The rearrangement links TRBV29-1 to TRBJ1-2; D is possibly TRBD1 (6 bases). Germline CDR1 and CDR2: SQVTM and ANQGSEA. The CDR3 length is 14 residues. V lost 3 bases and J lost 4, with 15 bases in between. CDR3 protein: CSVEGTNSVYGYTF. The CDR3 nucleotides read TGCAGCGTTGAGGGGACAAATTCTGTCTATGGCTACACCTTC.